The source of this T cell receptor beta chain is a study of cytomegalovirus exposure and HLA in healthy donors. Study summary: A subsequent analysis reported that the roughly 120 validation repertoires were produced on the same platform that had also been used for the roughly 710 first-cohort repertoires.

The repertoire was sequenced with immunoSEQ multiplex PCR; TCRdb's copy has only in-frame clones and lacks some. The repertoire holds about 360,000 clones, with about nine tenths as singletons. The receptor's source is a woman aged 18-29 years in good health and CMV-seronegative. What was sequenced was PBMCs.

CDR3 region: CASSIDLGANQPQHF. The CDR3 DNA sequence: TGTGCCAGTAGTATAGATTTGGGGGCCAATCAGCCCCAGCATTTT. This chain joins TRBV19 and TRBJ1-5, with D possibly matching TRBD1 (6 bases). This CDR3 comprises 15 residues. The germline V and J ends were trimmed by 0 bases and 3 bases, with 9 bases remaining between them. CDR1 LNHDA and CDR2 SQIVND come from the germline V gene (reference sequence).